This T cell receptor beta chain was captured in a study of lymphopenia after photon versus proton radiotherapy. Trimming stripped 2 bases from V and 3 bases from J, with 11 bases between. The germline V gene has CDR1 LGHNT and CDR2 FRNRAP. The CDR3 has 15 amino acids. Sequenced by immunoSEQ multiplex PCR; TCRdb stores in-frame clones only, minus some. The repertoire holds around 22,000 clones, with roughly 84% as singletons. The chain has TRBV12-5 and TRBJ1-5; D is ambiguous. The sequencing used peripheral blood, collected from a patient treated with photon-based radiotherapy. The origin of this receptor is a man aged 35 to 55 with gastric cancer. The CDR3 DNA reads as TGTGCTAGTGGTTTGACGGACCCCTTCAATCAGCCCCAGCATTTT. Translated, it gives CASGLTDPFNQPQHF. Filled out from reference TRBV12-5 and TRBJ1-5, the complete variable domain reads DARVTQTPRHKVTEMGQEVTMRCQPILGHNTVFWYRQTMMQGLELLAYFRNRAPLDDSGMPKDRFSAEMPDATLATLKIQPSEPRDSAVYFCASGLTDPFNQPQHFGDGTRLSIL.